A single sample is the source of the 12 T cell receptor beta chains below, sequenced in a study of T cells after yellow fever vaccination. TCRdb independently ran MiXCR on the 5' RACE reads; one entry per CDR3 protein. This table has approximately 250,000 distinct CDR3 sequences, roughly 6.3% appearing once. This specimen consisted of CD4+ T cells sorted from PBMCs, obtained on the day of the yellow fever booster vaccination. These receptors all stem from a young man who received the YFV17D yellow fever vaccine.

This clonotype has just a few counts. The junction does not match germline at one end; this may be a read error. CDR3: CASSLAIGTSGRIGIF. The CDR3 nucleotides read TGTGCCAGCAGCTTAGCCATCGGGACTAGCGGGAGGATCGGTATCTTC. The chain links TRBV7-2 to TRBJ2-1; 15 bases match TRBD2. CDR1 is SGHTA, CDR2 FQGNSA, per germline. The CDR3 totals 16 residues.

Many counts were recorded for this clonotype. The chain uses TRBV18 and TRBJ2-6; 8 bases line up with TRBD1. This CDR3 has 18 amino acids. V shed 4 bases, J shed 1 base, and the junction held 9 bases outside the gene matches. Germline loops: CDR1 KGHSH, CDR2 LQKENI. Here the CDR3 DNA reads TGTGCCAGCTCACGGACGGACAGGGCGCTGTCTGGGGCCAACGTCCTGACTTTC. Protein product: CASSRTDRALSGANVLTF.

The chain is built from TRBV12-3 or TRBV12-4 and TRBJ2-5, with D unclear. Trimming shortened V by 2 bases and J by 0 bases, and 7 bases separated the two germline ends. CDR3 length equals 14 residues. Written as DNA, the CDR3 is TGTGCCAGCAGTTTAAACAGCCACCAAGAGACCCAGTACTTC. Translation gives CASSLNSHQETQYF.

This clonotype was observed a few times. CDR3: CASSWSRKINTEAFF. The CDR3 DNA follows: TGTGCCAGCAGCTGGAGCAGGAAAATTAACACTGAAGCTTTCTTT. V and J are TRBV5-6 and TRBJ1-1; D not resolved. V was cut by 3 bases and J by 2 bases, with 14 bases left in between. In germline, CDR1 is SGHDT, CDR2 YYEEEE. The CDR3 has 15 residues.

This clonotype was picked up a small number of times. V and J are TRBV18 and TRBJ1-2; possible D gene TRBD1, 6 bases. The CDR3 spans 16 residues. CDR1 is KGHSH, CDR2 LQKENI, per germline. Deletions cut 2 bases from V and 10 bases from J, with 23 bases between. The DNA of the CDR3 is TGTGCCAGCTCACCAGAACAGGGCGCACAGTCGTTATCCTACACCTTC. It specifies CASSPEQGAQSLSYTF.

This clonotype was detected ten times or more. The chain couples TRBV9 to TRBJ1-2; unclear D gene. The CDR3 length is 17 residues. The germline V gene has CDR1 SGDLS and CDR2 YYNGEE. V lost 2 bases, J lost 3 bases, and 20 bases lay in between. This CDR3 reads CASSVGGRASDYYGYTF. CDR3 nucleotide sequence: TGTGCCAGCAGCGTTGGCGGGAGGGCCTCGGATTACTATGGCTACACCTTC.

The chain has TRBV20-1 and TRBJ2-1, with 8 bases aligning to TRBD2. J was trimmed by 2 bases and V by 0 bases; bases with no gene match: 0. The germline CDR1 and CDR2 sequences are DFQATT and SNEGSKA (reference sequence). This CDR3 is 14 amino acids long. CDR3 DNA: TGCAGTGCTAGAGAGCGGGGGGCCTACAATGAGCAGTTCTTC. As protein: CSARERGAYNEQFF.

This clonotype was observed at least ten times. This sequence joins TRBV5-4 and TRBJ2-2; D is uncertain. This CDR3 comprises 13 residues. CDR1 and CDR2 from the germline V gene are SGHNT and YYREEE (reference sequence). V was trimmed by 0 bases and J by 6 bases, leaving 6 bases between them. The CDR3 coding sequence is TGTGCCAGCAGCTTGGATGGCGCCGGGGAGCTGTTTTTT. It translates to CASSLDGAGELFF.

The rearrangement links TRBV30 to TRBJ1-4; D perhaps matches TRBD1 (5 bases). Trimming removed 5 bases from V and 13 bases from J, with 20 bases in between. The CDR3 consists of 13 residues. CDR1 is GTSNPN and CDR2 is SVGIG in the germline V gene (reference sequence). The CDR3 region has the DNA TGTGCCTGGTCCGGGACGAGGGGTTTAGGACTGTTTTTT. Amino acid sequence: CAWSGTRGLGLFF.

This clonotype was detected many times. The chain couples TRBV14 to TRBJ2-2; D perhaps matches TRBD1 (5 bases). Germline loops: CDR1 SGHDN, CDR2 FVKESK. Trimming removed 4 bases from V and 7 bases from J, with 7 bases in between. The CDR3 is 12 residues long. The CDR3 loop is CASSLGHGELFF. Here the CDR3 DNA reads TGTGCCAGCAGCCTAGGACACGGGGAGCTGTTTTTT.

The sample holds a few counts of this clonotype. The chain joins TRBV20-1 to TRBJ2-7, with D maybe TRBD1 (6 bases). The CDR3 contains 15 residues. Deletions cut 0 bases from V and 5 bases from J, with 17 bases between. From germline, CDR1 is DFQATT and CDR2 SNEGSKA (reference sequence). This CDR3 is CSAREGGRPNDEQYF. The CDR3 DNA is TGCAGTGCTAGAGAAGGGGGAAGACCCAACGACGAGCAGTACTTC.

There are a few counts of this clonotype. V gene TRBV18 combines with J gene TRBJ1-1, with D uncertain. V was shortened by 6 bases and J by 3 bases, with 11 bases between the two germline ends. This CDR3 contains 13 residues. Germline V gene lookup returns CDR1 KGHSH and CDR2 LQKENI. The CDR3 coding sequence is TGTGCCAGCTCGAGGAGGGCGGACACTGAAGCTTTCTTT. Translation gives CASSRRADTEAFF.